This record concerns one TCR beta chain sequence. Its target is unknown. Other DNA variants within this sample encode the same CDR3. Donors, without exception, were Caucasian adults residing in Nashville, Tennessee. This entry comes from a study of shared clonotypes between healthy human individuals. Genomic DNA (from each subset) was split evenly across several immunoSEQ plates. Assay used: immunoSEQ multiplex PCR; TCRdb lists only in-frame clones, some missing. The table records approximately 320,000 clones, 87% of them present only once. Study-wide points: The sampled material consisted only of blood, and tissue repertoires are likely to differ.

The V end was cut by 0 bases, the J end by 4 bases, with 7 bases between. The CDR3 spans 13 residues. The germline gives CDR1 MGHRA, CDR2 YSYEKL. The TCR comes from a man between 18 and 29 years old in good health. This sequence joins TRBV4-1 and TRBJ2-7, with D perhaps assigned TRBD1 or TRBD2 (6 bases each). The source material was memory CD8+ T cells sorted from blood. Subset indicated: CD45RO+ cells pooled with CCR7-negative TemRA cells. The DNA for the CDR3 is TGCGCCAGCAGCCAAGAAGGGGGGTACGAGCAGTACTTC. It translates to CASSQEGGYEQYF.